The 8 T cell receptor beta chains presented below share a single source sample, sequenced in a study of cytomegalovirus exposure and HLA in healthy donors. Clones were read by immunoSEQ multiplex PCR, and TCRdb kept only the in-frame ones, dropping some. The top ten clones hold about 6% of a sample with about 120,000 clones, around 89% of them seen once. The sequenced sample consisted of PBMCs. Receptors originate from a young woman in good health and CMV-seropositive.

This rearrangement joins TRBV29-1 to TRBJ1-2; TRBD1 agrees at 7 bases. Germline assignment: CDR1 SQVTM and CDR2 ANQGSEA. The CDR3 consists of 13 residues. Unmatched junction bases numbered 9, after V lost 7 bases and J lost 4 bases. CDR3 region: CSAQGGTGYGYTF. In nucleotides, the CDR3 is TGCAGCGCCCAAGGGGGCACGGGCTATGGCTACACCTTC.

The chain links TRBV7-2 to TRBJ1-1; D not resolved. V lost 3 bases and J lost 6, with 14 bases in between. Germline V gene lookup returns CDR1 SGHTA and CDR2 FQGNSA. The CDR3 is 14 amino acids. The CDR3 sequence is CASSFVGLGSEAFF. CDR3 sequence (DNA): TGTGCCAGCAGCTTCGTAGGACTCGGATCTGAAGCTTTCTTT.

The chain is built from TRBV5-1 and TRBJ2-1; 10 bases line up with TRBD2. The germline V gene has CDR1 SGHRS and CDR2 YFSETQ. This CDR3 has 17 amino acids. The J segment lost 12 bases and the V segment lost 5 bases, leaving 20 bases of the junction unmatched. The CDR3 region is CASRPQGGSGRASRQFF. CDR3 DNA: TGCGCCAGCAGACCTCAGGGAGGGAGCGGGAGGGCCTCACGGCAGTTCTTC.

This clone was observed a single time. The chain uses TRBV19 and TRBJ1-1, with 8 positions matching TRBD1. Germline-derived CDR1 and CDR2 are LNHDA and SQIVND (reference sequence). The J segment lost 4 bases and the V segment lost 5 bases, leaving 3 bases of the junction unmatched. The CDR3 contains 13 residues. CDR3 sequence: CASSRTGFTEAFF. The CDR3 region has the DNA TGTGCCAGTAGTCGGACAGGGTTCACTGAAGCTTTCTTT.

The genes are TRBV27 and TRBJ2-1; the D gene is possibly TRBD2 (5 bases). Trimming pared 6 bases from V and 0 bases from J, leaving 15 bases between. This CDR3 has 16 residues. The germline CDR1 and CDR2 sequences are MNHEY and SMNVEV (reference sequence). The CDR3 is CASSPLLGSSYNEQFF. The CDR3 nucleotides are TGTGCCAGCAGCCCGCTCTTAGGGAGCTCCTACAATGAGCAGTTCTTC.

The genes are TRBV5-1 and TRBJ1-2; TRBD1 matches 8 bases. V lost 4 bases to trimming and J lost 2 bases; unmatched junction nucleotides: 7. Germline V gene sequence: CDR1 SGHRS, CDR2 YFSETQ. This CDR3 has 15 amino acids. In DNA, the CDR3 is TGCGCCAGCAGCGCACCGACAGGGGTCAACTATGGCTACACCTTC. Protein: CASSAPTGVNYGYTF.

The chain recombines TRBV18 with TRBJ1-3, with D hard to call. Germline V lookup: CDR1 KGHSH, CDR2 LQKENI. V was clipped by 3 bases and J by 0 bases, with 9 bases between them. The CDR3 spans 15 residues. The CDR3 DNA reads as TGTGCCAGCTCACCGGGCGTCGACTCTGGAAACACCATATATTTT. Translated, it gives CASSPGVDSGNTIYF. Drawing the rest from reference TRBV18 and TRBJ1-3, the complete variable domain is NAGVMQNPRHLVRRRGQEARLRCSPMKGHSHVYWYRQLPEEGLKFMVYLQKENIIDESGMPKERFSAEFPKEGPSILRIQQVVRGDSAAYFCASSPGVDSGNTIYFGEGSWLTVV.

The rearrangement links TRBV7-9 to TRBJ1-1, with TRBD1 matching over 7 bases. This CDR3 has 14 amino acids. Germline values: CDR1 SEHNR, CDR2 FQNEAQ (reference sequence). The V and J ends lost 5 bases and 4 bases, in that order; junction bases with no gene match: 7. CDR3 DNA sequence: TGTGCCAGCAGCATCTACAGGGGTGGCACTGAAGCTTTCTTT. Amino acids: CASSIYRGGTEAFF.